These 18 T cell receptor beta chains were sequenced from one sample in a study of shared clonotypes between healthy human individuals. Sequenced by immunoSEQ multiplex PCR; TCRdb stores in-frame clones only, minus some. The top ten hold roughly 0.36% of the sample, which has 2 million to 3 million clones, 93% seen once. Input material: naive CD4+ T cells from PBMCs. Subset defined: CD45RA+ positively selected. These TCRs come from a man between 18 and 29 years old in good health. Some clones in this sample may be carry-over from other donors' samples.

J is TRBJ2-2 and V is TRBV5-6, with D maybe TRBD1 (6 bases). Germline V gene sequence: CDR1 SGHDT, CDR2 YYEEEE. The CDR3 loop spans 15 amino acids. V lost 4 bases, J lost 7 bases, and 17 bases lay in between. This CDR3 is CASSPRGLWSGELFF. As DNA, the CDR3 is TGTGCCAGCAGCCCAAGGGGGTTGTGGAGCGGGGAGCTGTTTTTT.

V and J are TRBV6-1 and TRBJ2-1, with TRBD2 identical over 12 bases. Germline V CDR1 and CDR2: MNHNS, SASEGT. This CDR3 is 16 amino acids long. V was pared by 4 bases and J by 7 bases, with 8 bases of the junction left unmatched. CDR3 bases: TGTGCCAGCAGTGTACACGACGGACTAGCGGGAAATGAGCAGTTCTTC. Translated: CASSVHDGLAGNEQFF.

This clone was detected only once. This chain joins TRBV7-8 and TRBJ1-5; tentative D call: TRBD1 (6 bases). Germline-derived CDR1 and CDR2 are SGHVS and FQNEAQ. V lost 2 bases and J 3 bases, leaving 11 bases between the germline ends. The CDR3 covers 15 residues. The CDR3 DNA sequence: TGTGCCAGCAGCTTATCACAGGGACACAATCAGCCCCAGCATTTT. Protein sequence: CASSLSQGHNQPQHF.

Details on this clone: Its ends do not fully match the called genes, so a read error is possible. The chain is built from TRBV6-5 and TRBJ1-1; possible D gene TRBD1, 6 bases. Germline assignment: CDR1 MNHEY and CDR2 SVGAGI. CDR3 length equals 14 residues. The CDR3 DNA sequence: TGTGCCAGCGTCTACGAGAAGGGGAACAGGGAAAAGAGCTTT. This sequence encodes CASVYEKGNREKSF.

This clone appeared once. This chain connects TRBV7-3 to TRBJ2-1; possible D gene TRBD2, 6 bases. The CDR3 extends over 18 amino acids. Germline lookup yields CDR1 SGHTA and CDR2 FQGTGA. V gave up 1 base and J gave up 3 bases, with 19 bases separating them. The CDR3 loop is CASSLRVGTSLYYNEQFF. In DNA, the CDR3 is TGTGCCAGCAGCTTAAGGGTTGGAACTAGCCTATACTACAATGAGCAGTTCTTC.

V and J are TRBV15 and TRBJ2-1, with D unresolved. In germline, CDR1 is LNHNV, CDR2 YYDKDF (reference sequence). The CDR3 runs 17 residues. The V end lost 6 bases, the J end lost 4 bases, and 22 bases lay between the germline ends. The CDR3: CATRNERGGGIYNEQFF. For the CDR3, the DNA is TGTGCCACCAGGAACGAGCGAGGCGGTGGGATTTACAATGAGCAGTTCTTC. The full variable domain, with the rest looked up from reference TRBV15 and TRBJ2-1, is DAMVIQNPRYQVTQFGKPVTLSCSQTLNHNVMYWYQQKSSQAPKLLFHYYDKDFNNEADTPDNFQSRRPNTSFCFLDIRSPGLGDTAMYLCATRNERGGGIYNEQFFGPGTRLTVL.

The chain links TRBV4-1 to TRBJ2-1, with no clear D. The CDR3 runs 16 residues. Germline assignment: CDR1 MGHRA and CDR2 YSYEKL. V shed 4 bases and J shed 2 bases, with 15 bases lying between them. The CDR3 DNA is TGCGCCAGCAGCCCCAGCTGGTTGGTACCCTACAATGAGCAGTTCTTC. Translated, it gives CASSPSWLVPYNEQFF.

V gene TRBV7-6 combines with J gene TRBJ2-6; D is uncertain. Per the germline V gene, CDR1 is SGHVS and CDR2 is FNYEAQ. The V and J ends lost 5 bases and 0 bases respectively, with 14 bases between them. The CDR3 contains 17 residues. The CDR3 sequence: CASSRGGLFSGANVLTF. The CDR3 DNA is TGTGCCAGCAGCCGAGGTGGGCTTTTCTCTGGGGCCAACGTCCTGACTTTC. Together with reference TRBV7-6 and TRBJ2-6, the CDR3 gives the full variable domain: GAGVSQSPRYKVTKRGQDVALRCDPISGHVSLYWYRQALGQGPEFLTYFNYEAQQDKSGLPNDRFSAERPEGSISTLTIQRTEQRDSAMYRCASSRGGLFSGANVLTFGAGSRLTVL.

The chain joins TRBV5-1 to TRBJ2-3; tentatively, D is TRBD2 (6 bases). Looked up from germline, CDR1 is SGHRS and CDR2 is YFSETQ. CDR3 length: 16 amino acids. The germline V and J ends were trimmed by 3 bases and 2 bases, with 16 bases remaining between them. Written as DNA, the CDR3 is TGCGCCAGCAGCTGGCAGTTACGGGGACTCACAGATACGCAGTATTTT. Translating it yields CASSWQLRGLTDTQYF.

J is TRBJ2-1 and V is TRBV29-1, with D possibly matching TRBD2 (6 bases). CDR3 length equals 14 residues. With 4 bases removed from V and 2 bases from J, the gap between germline ends came to 12 bases. CDR1 and CDR2 from the germline V gene are SQVTM and ANQGSEA. In DNA form, the CDR3 reads TGCAGCGTTGCTCGGGACTCCACCTACAATGAGCAGTTCTTC. It is translated as CSVARDSTYNEQFF.

This clone was seen only once. The gene calls are TRBV11-3 and TRBJ2-1, with D perhaps TRBD1 or TRBD2 (6 bases each). CDR1 is SGHNT, CDR2 YENEEA, per germline. V lost 4 bases and J lost 6, with 16 bases in between. The CDR3 covers 15 residues. CDR3 residues: CASSSRLQGGNEQFF. The CDR3 DNA reads TGTGCCAGCAGCTCCCGTTTACAGGGAGGCAATGAGCAGTTCTTC.

This clone was counted many times. Within the sample, other DNA sequences also encode this same CDR3. The chain links TRBV2 to TRBJ1-1; maybe TRBD1 (6 bases). CDR3 length: 14 amino acids. Germline V gene lookup returns CDR1 SNHLY and CDR2 FYNNEI. With 6 bases removed from V and 3 bases from J, the gap between germline ends came to 14 bases. CDR3 protein: CASRRGGTDTEAFF. The CDR3, as DNA: TGTGCCAGCAGAAGAGGGGGAACTGACACTGAAGCTTTCTTT.

CDR3 nucleotides: TGTGCCAGCAGTGAAAGGCCTAGCGGGAGCTCCTACAATGAGCAGTTCTTC. Amino acids: CASSERPSGSSYNEQFF. The chain combines TRBV6-1 with TRBJ2-1; 10 bases align to TRBD2. The germline CDR1 and CDR2 sequences are MNHNS and SASEGT. The trim removed 2 bases at V and 0 bases at J, leaving 4 bases unmatched. The CDR3 has 17 residues.

V and J are TRBV7-9 and TRBJ2-5, with 10 bases lining up with TRBD2. V dropped 5 bases and J dropped 0; count of bases not matched to a gene: 12. This CDR3 is 18 amino acids long. CDR1 is SEHNR, CDR2 FQNEAQ, per germline (reference sequence). CDR3 sequence reads: CASSPGVAAGGYQETQYF. The CDR3 bases are TGTGCCAGCAGCCCAGGAGTCGCAGCGGGAGGGTACCAAGAGACCCAGTACTTC.

The CDR3 bases are TGTGCCAGCAGTGACGCCTTAGGTCGCGGGAACACTGAAGCTTTCTTT. Encoded protein: CASSDALGRGNTEAFF. The V call is TRBV2, the J call TRBJ1-1; D ambiguous. V lost 3 bases and J 1 base, leaving 15 bases between the germline ends. CDR1 and CDR2 (germline): SNHLY, FYNNEI. This CDR3 is 16 amino acids long.

J is TRBJ1-6 and V is TRBV25-1; no reliable D call. The CDR3 contains 13 residues. V lost 7 bases, J lost 8 bases, and 12 bases lay in between. Germline CDR1 and CDR2: MGHDK and SYGVNS. The CDR3 reads CASNDRSYSPLHF. CDR3 nucleotides: TGTGCCAGCAACGACCGCAGTTATTCACCCCTCCACTTT.

This chain's CDR3 is CASSSGVRNSPLHF. DNA of the CDR3: TGTGCCAGCAGCTCAGGGGTGCGGAACTCACCCCTCCACTTT. This chain connects TRBV11-2 to TRBJ1-6; maybe TRBD1 (6 bases). The CDR3 runs to 14 residues. CDR1 SGHAT and CDR2 FQNNGV come from the germline V gene. V shed 4 bases and J shed 10 bases, with 14 bases lying between them.

The V and J genes are TRBV27 and TRBJ2-3; 10 bases fit TRBD2. CDR3 size: 16 residues. With V trimmed by 2 bases and J by 4 bases, 6 bases remained unmatched. Germline CDR1 is MNHEY and CDR2 is SMNVEV (reference sequence). The CDR3 coding sequence is TGTGCCAGCAGTTTACGGCTAGCGGGAGCGGCAGATACGCAGTATTTT. This codes for CASSLRLAGAADTQYF.